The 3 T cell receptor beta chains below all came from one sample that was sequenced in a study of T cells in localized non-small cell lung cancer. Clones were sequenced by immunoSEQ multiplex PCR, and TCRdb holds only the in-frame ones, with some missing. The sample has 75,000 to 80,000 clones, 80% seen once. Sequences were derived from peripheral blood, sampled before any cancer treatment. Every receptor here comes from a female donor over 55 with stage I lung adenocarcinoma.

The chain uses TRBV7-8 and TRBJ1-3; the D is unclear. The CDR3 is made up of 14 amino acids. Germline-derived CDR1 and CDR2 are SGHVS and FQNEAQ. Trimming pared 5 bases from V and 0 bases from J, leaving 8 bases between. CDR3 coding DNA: TGTGCCAGCAGCGTGCGGCCCTCTGGAAACACCATATATTTT. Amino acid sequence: CASSVRPSGNTIYF.

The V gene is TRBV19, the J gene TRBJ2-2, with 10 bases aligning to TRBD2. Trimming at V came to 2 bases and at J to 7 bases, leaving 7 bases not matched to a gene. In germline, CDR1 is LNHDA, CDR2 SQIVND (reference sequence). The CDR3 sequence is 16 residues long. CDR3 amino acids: CASSILLAGTGGELFF. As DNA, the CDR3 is TGTGCCAGTAGTATATTACTAGCGGGAACCGGCGGGGAGCTGTTTTTT.

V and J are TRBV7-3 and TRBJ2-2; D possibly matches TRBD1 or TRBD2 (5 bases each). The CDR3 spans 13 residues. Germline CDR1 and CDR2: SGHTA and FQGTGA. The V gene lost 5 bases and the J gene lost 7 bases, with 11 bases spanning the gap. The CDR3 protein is CASSRDLRGELFF. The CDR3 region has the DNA TGTGCCAGCAGCCGGGACCTACGCGGGGAGCTGTTTTTT.